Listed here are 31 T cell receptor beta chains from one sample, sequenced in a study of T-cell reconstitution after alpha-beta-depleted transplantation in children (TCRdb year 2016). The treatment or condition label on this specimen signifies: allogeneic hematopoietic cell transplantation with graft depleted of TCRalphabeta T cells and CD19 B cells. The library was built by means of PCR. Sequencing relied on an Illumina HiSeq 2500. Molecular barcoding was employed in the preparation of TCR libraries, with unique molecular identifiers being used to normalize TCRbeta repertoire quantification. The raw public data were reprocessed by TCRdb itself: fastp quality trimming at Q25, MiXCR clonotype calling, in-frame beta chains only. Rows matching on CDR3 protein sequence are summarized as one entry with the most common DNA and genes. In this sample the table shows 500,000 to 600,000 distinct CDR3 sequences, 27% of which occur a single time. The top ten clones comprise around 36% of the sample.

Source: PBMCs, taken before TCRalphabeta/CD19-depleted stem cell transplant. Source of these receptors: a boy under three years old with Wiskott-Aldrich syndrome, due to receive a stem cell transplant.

The CDR3 DNA sequence: TGTGCCAGCAGCTCCGGACTAGCGGGGGAGCAGTACTTC. Translating gives CASSSGLAGEQYF. The chain carries TRBV7-7 and TRBJ2-7, with TRBD2 matching over 12 bases. This CDR3 spans 13 amino acids. CDR1 SSHAT and CDR2 FNYEAQ come from the germline V gene (reference sequence). The junction had 2 bases not matched to a gene; V was cut back by 4 bases and J by 7 bases.

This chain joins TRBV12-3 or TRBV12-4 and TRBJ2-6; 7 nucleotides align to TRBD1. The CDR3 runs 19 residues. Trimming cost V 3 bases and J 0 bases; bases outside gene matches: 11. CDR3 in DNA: TGTGCCAGCAGTTTCCCCGACAGGGCGGGTAGCTCTGGGGCCAACGTCCTGACTTTC. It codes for CASSFPDRAGSSGANVLTF.

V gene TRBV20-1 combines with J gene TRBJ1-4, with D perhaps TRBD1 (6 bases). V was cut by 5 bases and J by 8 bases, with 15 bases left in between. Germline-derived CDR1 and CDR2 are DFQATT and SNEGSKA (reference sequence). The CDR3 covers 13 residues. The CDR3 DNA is TGCAGTGCTTGGACAGTGGATGGGGAAAAACTGTTTTTT. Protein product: CSAWTVDGEKLFF.

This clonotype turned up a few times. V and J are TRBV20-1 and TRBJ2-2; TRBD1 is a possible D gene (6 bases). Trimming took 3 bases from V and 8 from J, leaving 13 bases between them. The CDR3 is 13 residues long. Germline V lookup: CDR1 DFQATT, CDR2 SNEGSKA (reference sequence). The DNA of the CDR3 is TGCAGTGCTAGGAACAGGGTGGTGGGGGAGCTGTTTTTT. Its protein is CSARNRVVGELFF.

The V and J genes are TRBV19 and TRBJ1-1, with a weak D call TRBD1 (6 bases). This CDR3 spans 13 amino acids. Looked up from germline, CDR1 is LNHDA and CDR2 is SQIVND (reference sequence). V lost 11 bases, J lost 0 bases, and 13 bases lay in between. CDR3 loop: CASVGTLNTEAFF. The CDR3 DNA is TGTGCCTCCGTCGGGACATTGAACACTGAAGCTTTCTTT.

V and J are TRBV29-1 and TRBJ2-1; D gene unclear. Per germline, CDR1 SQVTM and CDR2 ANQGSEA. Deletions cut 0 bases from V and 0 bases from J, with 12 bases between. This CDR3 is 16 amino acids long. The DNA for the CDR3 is TGCAGCGTTGAAGACTGGGGAAAGGGCTCCTACAATGAGCAGTTCTTC. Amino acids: CSVEDWGKGSYNEQFF.

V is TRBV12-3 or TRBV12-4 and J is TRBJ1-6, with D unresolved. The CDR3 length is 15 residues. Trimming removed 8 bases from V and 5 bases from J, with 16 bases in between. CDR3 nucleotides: TGTGCCAGCGGGGAGGTCGTAAGGAATAATTCACCCCTCCACTTT. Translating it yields CASGEVVRNNSPLHF.

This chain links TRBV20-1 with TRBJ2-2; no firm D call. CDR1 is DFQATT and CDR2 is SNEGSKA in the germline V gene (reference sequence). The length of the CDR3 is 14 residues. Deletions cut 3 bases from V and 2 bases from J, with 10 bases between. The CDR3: CSASVSKNTGELFF. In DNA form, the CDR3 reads TGCAGTGCTAGCGTATCTAAAAACACCGGGGAGCTGTTTTTT.

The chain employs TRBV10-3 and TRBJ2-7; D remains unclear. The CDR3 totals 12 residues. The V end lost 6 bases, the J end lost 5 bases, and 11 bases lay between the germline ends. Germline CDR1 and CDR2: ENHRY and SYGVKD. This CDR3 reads CAISPGGNEQYF. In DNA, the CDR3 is TGTGCCATCAGCCCGGGCGGAAACGAGCAGTACTTC.

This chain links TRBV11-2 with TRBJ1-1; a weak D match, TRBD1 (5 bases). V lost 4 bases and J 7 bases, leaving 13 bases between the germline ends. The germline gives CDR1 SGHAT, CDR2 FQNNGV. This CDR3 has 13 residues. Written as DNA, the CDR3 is TGTGCCAGCAGCTCGAAGGGGTCTGGTGAAGCTTTCTTT. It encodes CASSSKGSGEAFF.

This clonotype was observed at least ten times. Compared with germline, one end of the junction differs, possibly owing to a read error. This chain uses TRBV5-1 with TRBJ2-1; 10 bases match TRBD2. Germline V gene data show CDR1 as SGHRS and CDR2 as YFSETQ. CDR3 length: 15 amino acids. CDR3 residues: CASSPGLAGANEQFF. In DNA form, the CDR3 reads TGTGCCAGCAGCCCTGGCCTAGCGGGAGCTAATGAGCAGTTCTTC. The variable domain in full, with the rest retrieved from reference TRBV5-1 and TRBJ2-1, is KAGVTQTPRYLIKTRGQQVTLSCSPISGHRSVSWYQQTPGQGLQFLFEYFSETQRNKGNFPGRFSGRQFSNSRSEMNVSTLELGDSALYLCASSPGLAGANEQFFGPGTRLTVL.

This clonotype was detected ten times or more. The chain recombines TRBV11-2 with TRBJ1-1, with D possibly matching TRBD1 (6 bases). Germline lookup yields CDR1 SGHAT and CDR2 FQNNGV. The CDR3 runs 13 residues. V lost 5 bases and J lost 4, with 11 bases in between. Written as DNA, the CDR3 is TGTGCCAGCAGCCCCAGGGGAGGCACTGAAGCTTTCTTT. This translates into CASSPRGGTEAFF.

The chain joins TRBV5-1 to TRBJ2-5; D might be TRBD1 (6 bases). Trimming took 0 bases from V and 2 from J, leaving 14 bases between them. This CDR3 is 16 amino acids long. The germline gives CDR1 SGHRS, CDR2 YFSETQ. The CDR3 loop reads CASSLGQGTSQETQYF. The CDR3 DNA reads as TGCGCCAGCAGCTTGGGACAAGGGACAAGTCAAGAGACCCAGTACTTC.

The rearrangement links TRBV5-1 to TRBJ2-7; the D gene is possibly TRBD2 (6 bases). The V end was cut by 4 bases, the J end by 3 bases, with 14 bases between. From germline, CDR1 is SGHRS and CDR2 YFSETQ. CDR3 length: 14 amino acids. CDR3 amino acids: CASSPGGIRYEQYF. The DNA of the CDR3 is TGCGCCAGCAGCCCTGGGGGGATCCGCTACGAGCAGTACTTC.

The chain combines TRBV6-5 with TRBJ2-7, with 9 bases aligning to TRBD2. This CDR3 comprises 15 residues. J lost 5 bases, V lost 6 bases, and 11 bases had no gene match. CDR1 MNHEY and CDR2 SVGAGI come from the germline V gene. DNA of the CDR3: TGTGCCAGCAGCTACCTGGGACTAGCTGGGGACGAGCAGTACTTC. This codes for CASSYLGLAGDEQYF.

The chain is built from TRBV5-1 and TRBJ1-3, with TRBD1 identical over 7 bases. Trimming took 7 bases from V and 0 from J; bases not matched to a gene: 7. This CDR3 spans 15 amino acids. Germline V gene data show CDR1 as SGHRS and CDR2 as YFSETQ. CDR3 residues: CASRGGTVSGNTIYF. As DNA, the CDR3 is TGCGCCAGCCGCGGGGGGACAGTCTCTGGAAACACCATATATTTT.

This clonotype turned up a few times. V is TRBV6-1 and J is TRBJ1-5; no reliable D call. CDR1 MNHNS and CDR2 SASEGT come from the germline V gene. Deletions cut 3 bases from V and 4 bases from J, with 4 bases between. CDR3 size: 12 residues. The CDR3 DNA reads TGTGCCAGCAGTGACAGTAATCAGCCCCAGCATTTT. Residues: CASSDSNQPQHF.

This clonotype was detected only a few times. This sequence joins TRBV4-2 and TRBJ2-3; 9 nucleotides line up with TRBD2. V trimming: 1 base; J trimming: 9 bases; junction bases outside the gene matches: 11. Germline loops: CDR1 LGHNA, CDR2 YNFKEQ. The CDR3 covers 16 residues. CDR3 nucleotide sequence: TGTGCCAGCAGCCAAGGATTTGCTAGCGGGACCATGACGCAGTATTTT. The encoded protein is CASSQGFASGTMTQYF.

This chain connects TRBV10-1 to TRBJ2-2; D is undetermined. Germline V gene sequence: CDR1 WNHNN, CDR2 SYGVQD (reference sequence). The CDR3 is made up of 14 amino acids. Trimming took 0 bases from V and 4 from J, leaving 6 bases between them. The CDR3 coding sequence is TGCGCCAGCAGTGAGTCAAGTCGCACCGGGGAGCTGTTTTTT. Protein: CASSESSRTGELFF.

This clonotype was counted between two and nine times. This CDR3 is CASGGTGGLQPQHF. The CDR3 nucleotides read TGTGCCTCAGGTGGGACAGGGGGCTTACAGCCCCAGCATTTT. The chain is built from TRBV10-3 and TRBJ1-5; 12 bases map to TRBD1. Per germline, CDR1 ENHRY and CDR2 SYGVKD. CDR3 length equals 14 residues. Trimming cost V 11 bases and J 7 bases; bases outside gene matches: 9.

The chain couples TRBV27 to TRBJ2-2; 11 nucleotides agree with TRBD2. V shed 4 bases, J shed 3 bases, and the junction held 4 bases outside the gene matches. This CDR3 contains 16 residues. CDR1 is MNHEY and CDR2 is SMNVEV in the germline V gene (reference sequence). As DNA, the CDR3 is TGTGCCAGCAGTTACCGGACTAGCGGGTACACCGGGGAGCTGTTTTTT. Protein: CASSYRTSGYTGELFF.

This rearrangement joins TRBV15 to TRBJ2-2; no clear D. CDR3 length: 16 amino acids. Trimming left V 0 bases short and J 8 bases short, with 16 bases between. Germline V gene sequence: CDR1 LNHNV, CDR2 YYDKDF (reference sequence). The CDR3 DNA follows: TGTGCCACCAGCAGAGATGGGCGGCCATCCAGGGGGGAGCTGTTTTTT. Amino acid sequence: CATSRDGRPSRGELFF.

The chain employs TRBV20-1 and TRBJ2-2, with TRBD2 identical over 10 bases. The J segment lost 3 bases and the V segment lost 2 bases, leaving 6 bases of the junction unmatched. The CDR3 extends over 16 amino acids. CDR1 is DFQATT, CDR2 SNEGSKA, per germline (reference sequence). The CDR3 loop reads CSARSRTSGYTGELFF. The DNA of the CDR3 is TGCAGTGCTAGATCCAGGACTAGCGGCTACACCGGGGAGCTGTTTTTT.

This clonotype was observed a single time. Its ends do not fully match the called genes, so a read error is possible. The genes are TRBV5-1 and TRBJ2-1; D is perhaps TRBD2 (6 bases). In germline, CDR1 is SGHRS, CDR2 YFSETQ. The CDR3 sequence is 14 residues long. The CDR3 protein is CASSLELAQYEHFF. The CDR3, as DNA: TGCGCCAGCAGCTTGGAGCTAGCGCAATATGAGCACTTCTTC.

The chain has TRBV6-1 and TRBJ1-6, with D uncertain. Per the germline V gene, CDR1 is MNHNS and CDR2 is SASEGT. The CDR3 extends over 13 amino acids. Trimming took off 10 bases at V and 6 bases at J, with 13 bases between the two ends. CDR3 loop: CATHDVGNSPLHF. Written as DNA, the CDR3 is TGTGCCACCCACGATGTGGGTAATTCACCCCTCCACTTT.

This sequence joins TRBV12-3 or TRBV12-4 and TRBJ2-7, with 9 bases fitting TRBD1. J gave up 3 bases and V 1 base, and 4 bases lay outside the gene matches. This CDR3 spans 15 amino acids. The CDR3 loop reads CASSLVGTGNYEQYF. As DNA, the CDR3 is TGTGCCAGCAGTTTAGTAGGGACAGGGAACTACGAGCAGTACTTC.

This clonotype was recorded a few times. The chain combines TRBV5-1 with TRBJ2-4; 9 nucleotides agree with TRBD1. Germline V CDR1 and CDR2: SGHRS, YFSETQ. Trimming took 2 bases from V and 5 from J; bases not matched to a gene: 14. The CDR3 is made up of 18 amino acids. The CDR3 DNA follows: TGCGCCAGCAGCTTCCGACCGGGACAGGGTGAGGTCGAAAACATTCAGTACTTC. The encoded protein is CASSFRPGQGEVENIQYF.

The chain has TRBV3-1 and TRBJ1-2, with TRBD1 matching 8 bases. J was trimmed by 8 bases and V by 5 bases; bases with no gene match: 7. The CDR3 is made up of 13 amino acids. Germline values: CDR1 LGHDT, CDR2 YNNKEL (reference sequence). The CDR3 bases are TGTGCCAGCAGCAAAGGACAGGGAGGCGGCTACACCTTC. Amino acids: CASSKGQGGGYTF.

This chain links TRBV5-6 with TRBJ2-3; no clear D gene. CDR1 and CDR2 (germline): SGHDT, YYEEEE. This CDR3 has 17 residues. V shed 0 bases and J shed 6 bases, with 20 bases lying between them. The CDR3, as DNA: TGTGCCAGCAGCTTGGCTTCGTGGGCCGCCTTGGGGGATACGCAGTATTTT. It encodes CASSLASWAALGDTQYF.

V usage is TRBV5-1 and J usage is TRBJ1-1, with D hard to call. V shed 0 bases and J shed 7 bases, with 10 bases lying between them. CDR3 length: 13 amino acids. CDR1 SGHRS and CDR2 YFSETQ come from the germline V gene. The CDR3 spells CASSLEVSVEAFF. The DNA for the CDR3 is TGCGCCAGCAGCTTGGAAGTTTCTGTTGAAGCTTTCTTT. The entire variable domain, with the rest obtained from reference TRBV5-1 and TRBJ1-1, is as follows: KAGVTQTPRYLIKTRGQQVTLSCSPISGHRSVSWYQQTPGQGLQFLFEYFSETQRNKGNFPGRFSGRQFSNSRSEMNVSTLELGDSALYLCASSLEVSVEAFFGQGTRLTVV.

CDR3 in DNA: TGTGCCAGCAGCTCATTCGGCTGGGGGATCGGGGAGCTGTTTTTT. Translated: CASSSFGWGIGELFF. The chain carries TRBV7-9 and TRBJ2-2; D assignment may be TRBD1 or TRBD2 (5 bases each). The V gene lost 4 bases and the J gene lost 7 bases, with 16 bases spanning the gap. The germline V gene has CDR1 SEHNR and CDR2 FQNEAQ (reference sequence). The CDR3 covers 15 residues.